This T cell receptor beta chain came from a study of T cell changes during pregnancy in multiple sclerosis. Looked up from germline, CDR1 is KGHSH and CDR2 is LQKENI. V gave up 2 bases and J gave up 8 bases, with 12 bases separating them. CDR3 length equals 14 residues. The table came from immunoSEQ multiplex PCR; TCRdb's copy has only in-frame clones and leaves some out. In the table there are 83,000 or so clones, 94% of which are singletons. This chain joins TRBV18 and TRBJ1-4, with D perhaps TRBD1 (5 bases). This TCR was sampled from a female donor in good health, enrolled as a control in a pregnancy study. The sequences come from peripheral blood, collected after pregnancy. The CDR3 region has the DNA TGTGCCAGCTCACCAGGGACGCGGGGGGAAAAACTGTTTTTT. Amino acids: CASSPGTRGEKLFF.